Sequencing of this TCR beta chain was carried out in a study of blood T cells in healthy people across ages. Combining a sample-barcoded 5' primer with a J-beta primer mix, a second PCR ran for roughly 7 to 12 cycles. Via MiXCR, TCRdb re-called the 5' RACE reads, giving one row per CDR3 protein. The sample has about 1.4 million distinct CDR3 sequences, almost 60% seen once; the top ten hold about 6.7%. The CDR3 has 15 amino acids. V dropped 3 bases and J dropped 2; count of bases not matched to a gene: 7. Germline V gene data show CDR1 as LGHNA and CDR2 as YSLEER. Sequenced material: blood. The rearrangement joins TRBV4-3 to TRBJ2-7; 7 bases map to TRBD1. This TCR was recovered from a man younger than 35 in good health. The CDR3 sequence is CASSHGRDRAYEQYF. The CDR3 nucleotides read TGCGCCAGCAGCCATGGACGGGACAGAGCCTACGAGCAGTACTTC.